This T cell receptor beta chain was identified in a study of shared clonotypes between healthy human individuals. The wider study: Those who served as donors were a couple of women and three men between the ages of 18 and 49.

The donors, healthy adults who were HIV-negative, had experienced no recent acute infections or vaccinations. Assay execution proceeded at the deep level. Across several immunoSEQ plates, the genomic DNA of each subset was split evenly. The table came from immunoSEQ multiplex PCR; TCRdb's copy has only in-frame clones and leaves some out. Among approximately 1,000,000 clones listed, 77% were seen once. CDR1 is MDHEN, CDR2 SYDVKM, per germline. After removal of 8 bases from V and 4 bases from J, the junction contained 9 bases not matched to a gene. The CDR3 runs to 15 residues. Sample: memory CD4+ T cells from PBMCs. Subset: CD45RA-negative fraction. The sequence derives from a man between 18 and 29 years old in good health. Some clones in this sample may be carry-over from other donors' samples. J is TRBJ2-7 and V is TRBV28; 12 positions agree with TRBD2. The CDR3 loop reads CASQGPSGGAYEQYF. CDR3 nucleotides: TGTGCCAGCCAAGGCCCTAGCGGGGGGGCATACGAGCAGTACTTC.